This T cell receptor beta chain was obtained from a study of blood T cell repertoires in COVID-19. Germline V gene lookup returns CDR1 LGHDT and CDR2 YNNKEL (reference sequence). V lost 4 bases to trimming and J lost 2 bases, with 16 bases between them. CDR3 length equals 16 residues. The data were produced by immunoSEQ multiplex PCR, yet TCRdb's version contains in-frame clones alone and is incomplete. Among around 99,000 clones, 80% were seen once, and the ten largest hold about 4.5%. This sequence originates from a human donor in a cohort sampled during active or convalescent COVID-19. What was sequenced was peripheral blood. The rearrangement joins TRBV3-1 (or the pseudogene TRBV3-2) to TRBJ2-3, with D perhaps matching TRBD2 (6 bases). CDR3 in amino acids: CASSLPGTAATDTQYF. Written as DNA, the CDR3 is TGTGCCAGCAGCCTACCTGGGACTGCAGCCACAGATACGCAGTATTTT.